This T cell receptor beta chain was identified in a study of patients and donors after allogeneic stem cell transplantation. A few counts support this clonotype. V lost 1 base and J 7 bases, leaving 14 bases between the germline ends. Looked up from germline, CDR1 is SGHKS and CDR2 is YYEKEE (reference sequence). CDR3 length: 14 residues. TCRdb redid the calling of the RT-PCR reads with MiXCR, one entry per CDR3 protein. Among roughly 880,000 distinct CDR3 sequences listed, about 20% were seen once. The chain uses TRBV5-5 and TRBJ1-1; a possible D gene is TRBD1 (6 bases). This clonotype was sampled from a human donor who was either an allogeneic HSCT recipient or a stem cell or donor lymphocyte infusion donor (not recorded which). It is not recorded whose cells these are; they may come from a transplant donor. Sequenced material: blood, either unsorted or a sorted T cell fraction (not recorded which). CDR3 loop: CASSLIGTLNEAFF. The CDR3 region has the DNA TGTGCCAGCAGCTTGATCGGGACACTGAATGAAGCTTTCTTT.